These T cell receptor beta chains were read from a single sample in a study of blood T cell repertoires in COVID-19. Method: immunoSEQ multiplex PCR; TCRdb's copy keeps in-frame clones and lacks some. The table includes 200,000 to 250,000 clones, 80% to 85% detected once. Sequencing was performed on PBMCs or T cells enriched from blood (not recorded which). The source of these receptors is a woman aged 40-49 years who had recovered from COVID-19. Each CDR3 is given with its conserved first and last residue. A D gene is named only where the DNA matches it firmly.

D: .; J: TRBJ1-1; V: TRBV5-1; DNA: TGCGCCAGCAGCTTGGATGGGACTGCCACCACCTACACTGAAGCTTTCTTT; CDR3: CASSLDGTATTYTEAFF
D: TRBD2; J: TRBJ2-1; V: TRBV7-9; DNA: TGTGCCAGCAGCAATTCCGCCCGGACTAGCGGGAGGATCCATGAGCAGTTCTTC; CDR3: CASSNSARTSGRIHEQFF
D: TRBD1; J: TRBJ2-1; V: TRBV27; DNA: TGTGCCAGCAGTACCGGACAGGGGCCCTACAATGAGCAGTTCTTC; CDR3: CASSTGQGPYNEQFF
D: .; J: TRBJ1-2; V: TRBV2; DNA: TGTGCCAGCAGTGAGGGAGCAGGCCCCTATGGCTACACCTTC; CDR3: CASSEGAGPYGYTF
D: TRBD1; J: TRBJ1-2; V: TRBV19; DNA: TGTGCCAGAATCCCGGTTAGGGACAGGGAGATGGATTACACCTTC; CDR3: CARIPVRDREMDYTF
D: .; J: TRBJ1-2; V: TRBV7-2; DNA: TGTGCCAGCAGCTTAGCTCGGAGCCCCTATGGCTACACCTTC; CDR3: CASSLARSPYGYTF
D: TRBD1; J: TRBJ2-7; V: TRBV6-5; DNA: TGTGCCAGTACGGACAGGGGAACCGAGCAGTACTTC; CDR3: CASTDRGTEQYF
D: TRBD2; J: TRBJ2-1; V: TRBV10-3; DNA: TGTGCCATCAGTGATCCGGGACTAAACAATGAGCAGTTCTTC; CDR3: CAISDPGLNNEQFF
D: .; J: TRBJ1-1; V: TRBV6-5; DNA: TGTGCCAGCAGACCCCATGATACAGGGAAAGAAGCTTTCTTT; CDR3: CASRPHDTGKEAFF
D: .; J: TRBJ1-3; V: TRBV11-1; DNA: TGTGCCAGCAGCTATCAGACTACGGGCTCTGGAAACACCATATATTTT; CDR3: CASSYQTTGSGNTIYF
D: .; J: TRBJ2-7; V: TRBV15; DNA: TGTGCCACCAGCAGAGATAAGGGACAATGGATCTACGAGCAGTACTTC; CDR3: CATSRDKGQWIYEQYF
D: TRBD1; J: TRBJ2-5; V: TRBV29-1; DNA: TGCAGCGTGGGACAGGGGTACCAAGAGACCCAGTACTTC; CDR3: CSVGQGYQETQYF
D: TRBD2; J: TRBJ2-1; V: TRBV7-2; DNA: TGTGCCAGCAGCGTAGGACTAGCGGGACAAATTCCGTTCTTC; CDR3: CASSVGLAGQIPFF
D: .; J: TRBJ2-2; V: TRBV12-3/TRBV12-4; DNA: TGTGCCAGCACCCCGAGTACCGGGGAGCTGTTTTTT; CDR3: CASTPSTGELFF
D: .; J: TRBJ2-2; V: TRBV7-3; DNA: TGTGCCAGCAGCTCCCGGGACACCGGGGAGCTGTTTTTT; CDR3: CASSSRDTGELFF
D: .; J: TRBJ1-5; V: TRBV28; DNA: TGTGCCAGCAGTTTTGGAGGGGTTCAGCCCCAGCATTTT; CDR3: CASSFGGVQPQHF
D: .; J: TRBJ1-2; V: TRBV12-3/TRBV12-4; DNA: TGTGCCAGCAGTTTAGGTGCGGAGCTCGGCTACACCTTC; CDR3: CASSLGAELGYTF